These 16 T cell receptor beta chains came from one sample sequenced in a study of vaccination effects on CD4 cells after COVID-19 (dated by TCRdb to the early 2020s). The library relied on the immunoSEQ multiplex PCR assay. TCRdb limited this immuneACCESS table to in-frame rearrangements with V and J called. A share of clones is missing; checked studies link under half to unresolved V genes, and the rest is unexplained. Present in this sample are roughly 30,000 clones, less than 80% of which were seen just once. Approximately 30% of the sample goes to the ten largest clones. The ViraFEST assay stimulated PBMC with viral peptide pools and then used TCR sequencing to identify antigen-specific CD4+ T cell clonotypes by expansion. After about 10 days of culture, CD4+ T cells were isolated with the EasySep CD4+ T cell isolation kit. None of the healthy vaccine recipients had a prior SARS-CoV-2 infection, which was confirmed by nucleocapsid antibody tests that came back negative both before and after vaccination.

No antigen is known for these receptors. The sample consisted of CD4+ T cells from PBMCs cultured with HCoV-OC43 spike peptides, taken before COVID-19 vaccination. What the cell subset or site label conveys for this sample: HCoV-OC43 spike overlapping peptide pool stimulation. All receptors derive from a human donor who received a COVID-19 vaccine.

The J gene is TRBJ1-2, the V gene TRBV19; D perhaps matches TRBD1 (5 bases). CDR1 and CDR2 from the germline V gene are LNHDA and SQIVND (reference sequence). The CDR3 has 14 amino acids. The CDR3 region is CQDNGGQYNYGYTF. CDR3 in DNA: TGTCAGGACAACGGCGGGCAGTATAACTATGGCTACACCTTC.

The chain couples TRBV2 to TRBJ1-3; TRBD1 might be the D (5 bases). The CDR3 totals 15 residues. The germline gives CDR1 SNHLY, CDR2 FYNNEI. Trimming took 3 bases from V and 0 from J, leaving 9 bases between them. The CDR3 loop reads CASSDLGVSGNTIYF. The CDR3, as DNA: TGTGCCAGCAGTGATCTGGGGGTCTCTGGAAACACCATATATTTT. Supplemented by reference TRBV2 and TRBJ1-3, the full variable domain reads EPEVTQTPSHQVTQMGQEVILRCVPISNHLYFYWYRQILGQKVEFLVSFYNNEISEKSEIFDDQFSVERPDGSNFTLKIRSTKLEDSAMYFCASSDLGVSGNTIYFGEGSWLTVV.

The genes are TRBV18 and TRBJ2-7; a weak D match, TRBD1 (6 bases). The CDR3 sequence is 15 residues long. Trimming pared 3 bases from V and 0 bases from J, leaving 12 bases between. The germline V gene has CDR1 KGHSH and CDR2 LQKENI. CDR3 DNA sequence: TGTGCCAGCTCACCCGGACAGATTAGCTCCTACGAGCAGTACTTC. It specifies CASSPGQISSYEQYF.

The V and J genes are TRBV28 and TRBJ2-7; D is ambiguous. The CDR3 runs 12 residues. The V gene lost 7 bases and the J gene lost 4 bases, with 11 bases spanning the gap. Germline values: CDR1 MDHEN, CDR2 SYDVKM. The CDR3 region is CASTSTLYEQYF. The CDR3 DNA follows: TGTGCCAGCACCTCAACCCTTTACGAGCAGTACTTC.

This chain links TRBV19 with TRBJ1-1; 8 nucleotides match TRBD1. Germline CDR1 reads LNHDA; CDR2 reads SQIVND (reference sequence). The junction had 16 bases not matched to a gene; V was cut back by 6 bases and J by 1 base. The CDR3 covers 18 residues. CDR3 loop: CASRPGQGLMKGNTEAFF. The DNA for the CDR3 is TGTGCCAGTAGGCCTGGACAGGGCCTCATGAAGGGGAACACTGAAGCTTTCTTT.

This chain links TRBV5-1 with TRBJ2-4; D may correspond to TRBD1 or TRBD2 (6 bases each). This CDR3 is 16 amino acids long. Trimming took off 0 bases at V and 6 bases at J, with 16 bases between the two ends. The germline CDR1 and CDR2 sequences are SGHRS and YFSETQ. CDR3 nucleotide sequence: TGCGCCAGCAGCTTGGCCGTGGGGGGCCCAGGAAACATTCAGTACTTC. Translated, it gives CASSLAVGGPGNIQYF.

This clone was detected a few times. The chain recombines TRBV7-9 with TRBJ2-1; no clear D. CDR3 length: 12 residues. Per the germline V gene, CDR1 is SEHNR and CDR2 is FQNEAQ (reference sequence). V was shortened by 5 bases and J by 3 bases, with 5 bases between the two germline ends. Here the CDR3 DNA reads TGTGCCAGCAGCGGGGTCTACAATGAGCAGTTCTTC. It codes for CASSGVYNEQFF.

The chain combines TRBV27 with TRBJ1-2; D may be TRBD1 (6 bases). The CDR3 has 14 residues. Trimming cost V 0 bases and J 4 bases, with 9 bases left between them. CDR1 is MNHEY, CDR2 SMNVEV, per germline (reference sequence). CDR3 nucleotide sequence: TGTGCCAGCAGTTTATCGGGGGCCCCCTATGGCTACACCTTC. Translation gives CASSLSGAPYGYTF.

The chain combines TRBV25-1 with TRBJ1-2; D possibly corresponds to TRBD1 (5 bases). There are 13 residues in the CDR3. The germline gives CDR1 MGHDK, CDR2 SYGVNS. Trimming removed 7 bases at V and 6 bases at J, with 15 bases between. The CDR3 region has the DNA TGTGCCAGCATTGGGGGTCCCCTGAATGGCTACACCTTC. Translated: CASIGGPLNGYTF.

The table lists this clone with a count of one. V and J are TRBV7-2 and TRBJ1-2; D remains ambiguous. Per germline, CDR1 SGHTA and CDR2 FQGNSA. V was clipped by 2 bases and J by 0 bases, with 7 bases between them. CDR3 length: 14 amino acids. The DNA for the CDR3 is TGTGCCAGCAGCTTAAAGGTGGCTAACTATGGCTACACCTTC. It encodes CASSLKVANYGYTF.

This clone was seen just once. The rearrangement uses TRBV6-5 and TRBJ1-3, with a tentative D call TRBD1 (5 bases). Trimming cost V 2 bases and J 0 bases, with 11 bases left between them. Per the germline V gene, CDR1 is MNHEY and CDR2 is SVGAGI. The CDR3 is 16 residues long. In nucleotides, the CDR3 is TGTGCCAGCAGTTACGGGACGGCTTACTCTGGAAACACCATATATTTT. Amino acid sequence: CASSYGTAYSGNTIYF.

The V and J genes are TRBV5-5 and TRBJ1-4; D remains ambiguous. Germline lookup yields CDR1 SGHKS and CDR2 YYEKEE (reference sequence). V was clipped by 2 bases and J by 4 bases, with 12 bases between them. The CDR3 length is 15 residues. The CDR3 nucleotides are TGTGCCAGCAGCTTCGGCCCGGCGGGTAATGAAAAACTGTTTTTT. It is translated as CASSFGPAGNEKLFF. The variable domain in full, with the rest retrieved from reference TRBV5-5 and TRBJ1-4, is DAGVTQSPTHLIKTRGQQVTLRCSPISGHKSVSWYQQVLGQGPQFIFQYYEKEERGRGNFPDRFSARQFPNYSSELNVNALLLGDSALYLCASSFGPAGNEKLFFGSGTQLSVL.

The chain recombines TRBV7-8 with TRBJ1-1; 8 bases are shared with TRBD1. This CDR3 has 14 residues. V was clipped by 2 bases and J by 4 bases; unmatched bases: 3. The germline V gene has CDR1 SGHVS and CDR2 FQNEAQ. This CDR3 reads CASSLQGASTEAFF. In DNA form, the CDR3 reads TGTGCCAGCAGCTTACAGGGGGCGTCCACTGAAGCTTTCTTT.

The chain couples TRBV7-8 to TRBJ2-1; 11 nucleotides line up with TRBD2. The CDR3 consists of 15 residues. The V gene end was trimmed by 7 bases and the J gene end by 5 bases; junction bases not matched to a gene: 7. Germline CDR1 reads SGHVS; CDR2 reads FQNEAQ. The CDR3 loop reads CASIVGLAGNNEQFF. The CDR3 DNA is TGTGCCAGCATCGTTGGACTAGCGGGTAACAATGAGCAGTTCTTC.

V is TRBV5-3 and J is TRBJ1-5, with 7 bases that match TRBD1. TRBV5-3 is filed as an ORF, its function uncertain. CDR3 length: 18 amino acids. The trim removed 0 bases at V and 3 bases at J, leaving 12 bases unmatched. The CDR3 DNA reads as TGTGCCAGAAGCTTGGTAGGTACGGGACAGATTTACAATCAGCCCCAGCATTTT. Amino acids: CARSLVGTGQIYNQPQHF.

J is TRBJ2-7 and V is TRBV6-6; 8 nucleotides line up with TRBD1. Germline V CDR1 and CDR2: MNHNY, SVGAGI (reference sequence). The V segment lost 8 bases and the J segment 2 bases; nucleotides outside the gene matches: 8. The CDR3 contains 14 residues. The CDR3 loop reads CASGPRTGPYEQYF. The CDR3 DNA sequence: TGTGCCAGCGGTCCCCGGACAGGGCCCTACGAGCAGTACTTC.